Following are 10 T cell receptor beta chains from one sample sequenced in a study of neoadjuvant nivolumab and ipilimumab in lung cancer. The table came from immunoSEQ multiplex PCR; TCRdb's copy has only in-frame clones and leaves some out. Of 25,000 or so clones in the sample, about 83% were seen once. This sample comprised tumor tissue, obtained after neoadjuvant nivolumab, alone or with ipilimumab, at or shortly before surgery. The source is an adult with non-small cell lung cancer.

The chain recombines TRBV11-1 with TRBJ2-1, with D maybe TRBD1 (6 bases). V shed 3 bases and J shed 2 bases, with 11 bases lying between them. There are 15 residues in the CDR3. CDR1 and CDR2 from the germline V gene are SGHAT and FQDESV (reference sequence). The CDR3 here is CASSLHRVTYNEQFF. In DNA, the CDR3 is TGTGCCAGCAGCTTGCACAGGGTCACCTACAATGAGCAGTTCTTC.

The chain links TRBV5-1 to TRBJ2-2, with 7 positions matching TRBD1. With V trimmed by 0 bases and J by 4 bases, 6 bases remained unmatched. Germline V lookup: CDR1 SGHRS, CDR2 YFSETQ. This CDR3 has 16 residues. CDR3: CASSLGTGDITGELFF. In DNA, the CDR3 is TGCGCCAGCAGCTTGGGGACAGGAGATATCACCGGGGAGCTGTTTTTT.

The CDR3 region is CASSAGGIGTLSYEQYF. DNA of the CDR3: TGTGCCAGCAGCGCGGGAGGCATCGGGACTCTCTCCTACGAGCAGTACTTC. The V and J genes are TRBV11-3 and TRBJ2-7, with TRBD2 matching over 8 bases. With 5 bases clipped from V and 0 bases from J, the junction kept 12 bases outside the gene matches. CDR3 size: 17 residues. The germline V gene has CDR1 SGHNT and CDR2 YENEEA. The full variable domain, completed using reference TRBV11-3 and TRBJ2-7, is EAGVVQSPRYKIIEKKQPVAFWCNPISGHNTLYWYLQNLGQGPELLIRYENEEAVDDSQLPKDRFSAERLKGVDSTLKIQPAELGDSAVYLCASSAGGIGTLSYEQYFGPGTRLTVT.

The CDR3 nucleotides read TGTGCCAGCAGCTTAGGGGGCGGGTTTGGCACAGATACGCAGTATTTT. It is translated as CASSLGGGFGTDTQYF. V and J are TRBV11-3 and TRBJ2-3; D possibly matches TRBD1 or TRBD2 (5 bases each). CDR1 SGHNT and CDR2 YENEEA come from the germline V gene. CDR3 length: 16 residues. The V end lost 1 base, the J end lost 1 base, and 12 bases lay between the germline ends.

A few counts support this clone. CDR3 nucleotide sequence: TGCGCCAGCAGTGAATTACAAACACAAGAGACCCAGTACTTC. It translates to CASSELQTQETQYF. The J gene is TRBJ2-5, the V gene TRBV10-2, with no clear D. CDR3 length: 14 residues. V was trimmed by 3 bases and J by 2 bases, leaving 10 bases between them. Germline CDR1 is WSHSY and CDR2 is SAAADI.

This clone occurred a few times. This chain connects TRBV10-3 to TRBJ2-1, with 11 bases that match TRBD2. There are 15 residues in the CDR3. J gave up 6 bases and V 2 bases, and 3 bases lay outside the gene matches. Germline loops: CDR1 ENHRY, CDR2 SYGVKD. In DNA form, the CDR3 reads TGTGCCATCAGTGAGATTAGCGGGGGGGCCAATGAGCAGTTCTTC. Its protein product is CAISEISGGANEQFF.

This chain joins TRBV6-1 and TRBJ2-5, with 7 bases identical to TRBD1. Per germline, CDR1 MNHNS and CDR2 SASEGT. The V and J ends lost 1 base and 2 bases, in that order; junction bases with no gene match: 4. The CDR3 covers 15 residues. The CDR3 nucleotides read TGTGCCAGCAGTGAAGAGGTGACAGGGCAAGAGACCCAGTACTTC. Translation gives CASSEEVTGQETQYF.

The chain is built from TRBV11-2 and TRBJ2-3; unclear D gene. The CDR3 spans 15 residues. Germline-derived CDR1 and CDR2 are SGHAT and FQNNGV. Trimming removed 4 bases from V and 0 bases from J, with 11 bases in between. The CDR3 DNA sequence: TGTGCCAGCAGCTCCAGATGGGCAAGCACAGATACGCAGTATTTT. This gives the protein CASSSRWASTDTQYF.

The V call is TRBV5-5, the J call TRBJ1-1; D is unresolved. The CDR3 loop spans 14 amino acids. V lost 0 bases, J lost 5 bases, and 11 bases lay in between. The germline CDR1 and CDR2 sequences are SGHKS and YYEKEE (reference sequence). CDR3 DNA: TGTGCCAGCAGCTTGGGACTGTCTTTGACTGAAGCTTTCTTT. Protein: CASSLGLSLTEAFF.

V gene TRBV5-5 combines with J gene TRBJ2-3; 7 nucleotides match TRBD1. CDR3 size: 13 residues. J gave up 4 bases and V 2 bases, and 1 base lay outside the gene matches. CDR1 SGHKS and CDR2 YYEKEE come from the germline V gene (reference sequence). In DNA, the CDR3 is TGTGCCAGCAGCTTAACAGGGGCAGATACGCAGTATTTT. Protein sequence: CASSLTGADTQYF. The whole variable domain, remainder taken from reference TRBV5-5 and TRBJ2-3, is DAGVTQSPTHLIKTRGQQVTLRCSPISGHKSVSWYQQVLGQGPQFIFQYYEKEERGRGNFPDRFSARQFPNYSSELNVNALLLGDSALYLCASSLTGADTQYFGPGTRLTVL.